What follows describes a single T cell receptor (beta chain). The sample is drawn from a study of blood T cell repertoires in COVID-19. Study at large: Samples of COVID-19 (acute and convalescent) were obtained from the United States, Italy and Spain. The analysed material was cDNA or gDNA that came from T cells, B-cell-depleted T cells, or PBMCs.

Under the authors' procedure: Estimates of nucleated cell counts were drawn from the amplification of reference gene primers. The protocol was immunoSEQ multiplex PCR, while the TCRdb copy is restricted to in-frame clones and leaves out a portion. The V and J calls and clone size are taken from that table; D and trimming were inferred from the DNA. This sample yields roughly 120,000 clones, of which roughly 90% are seen a single time; approximately 3.5% belongs to the top ten. The CDR3 length is 15 residues. Germline V lookup: CDR1 SGHVS, CDR2 FNYEAQ. The V end was cut by 1 base, the J end by 5 bases, with 11 bases between.

This receptor was identified in a man over 45 with active COVID-19. Sequenced input: peripheral blood. The chain uses TRBV7-6 and TRBJ2-2; tentative D call: TRBD1 (6 bases). The CDR3 reads CASSLVQGTTGELFF. The CDR3 nucleotides read TGTGCCAGCAGCTTAGTACAGGGTACGACCGGGGAGCTGTTTTTT.